Listed here are 19 T cell receptor beta chains from one sample, sequenced in a study of blood T cell repertoires in COVID-19. Sequenced by immunoSEQ multiplex PCR; TCRdb stores in-frame clones only, minus some. Of some 180,000 clones in the sample, around 82% are singletons; the top ten hold roughly 2%. The sequenced sample was peripheral blood. The receptors come from a woman at least 80 years old with acute or convalescent COVID-19.

The rearrangement joins TRBV11-2 to TRBJ1-3; D is undetermined. The CDR3 sequence is 15 residues long. Germline V gene data show CDR1 as SGHAT and CDR2 as FQNNGV. Trimming pared 4 bases from V and 0 bases from J, leaving 10 bases between. The CDR3 region is CASSSSDFSGNTIYF. As DNA, the CDR3 is TGTGCCAGCAGCTCCTCGGACTTCTCTGGAAACACCATATATTTT.

This chain joins TRBV19 and TRBJ1-5, with TRBD1 matching over 9 bases. Germline loops: CDR1 LNHDA, CDR2 SQIVND (reference sequence). CDR3 length: 16 amino acids. Trimming at V came to 6 bases and at J to 7 bases, leaving 13 bases not matched to a gene. CDR3 coding DNA: TGTGCCAGTAGCTCCGGGACAGGGCTGCTTGGCCAGCCCCAGCATTTT. This gives the protein CASSSGTGLLGQPQHF.

The chain has TRBV28 and TRBJ2-1; TRBD1 agrees at 8 bases. The V gene's germline CDR1 is MDHEN and CDR2 SYDVKM. The trim removed 3 bases at V and 7 bases at J, leaving 14 bases unmatched. The CDR3 consists of 17 residues. CDR3 coding DNA: TGTGCCAGCAGTTTTCTGGACGGGACAGGTGGTAAAAATGAGCAGTTCTTC. It translates to CASSFLDGTGGKNEQFF.

The chain joins TRBV6-5 to TRBJ1-4; D ambiguous. Germline assignment: CDR1 MNHEY and CDR2 SVGAGI. CDR3 length: 12 residues. V lost 5 bases and J lost 4, with 5 bases in between. The CDR3 DNA follows: TGTGCCAGCAGTCGAGTTAATGAAAAACTGTTTTTT. Translated: CASSRVNEKLFF.

The rearrangement joins TRBV24-1 to TRBJ2-5; 10 bases line up with TRBD1. The CDR3 covers 14 residues. Germline V gives CDR1 KGHDR, CDR2 SFDVKD. Germline trimming cut 9 bases from V and 4 bases from J; bases unmatched to any gene: 7. This CDR3 reads CATSDRGPGETQYF. The CDR3 coding sequence is TGTGCCACCTCAGACAGGGGGCCCGGAGAGACCCAGTACTTC.

The rearrangement joins TRBV29-1 to TRBJ1-1, with a weak D call TRBD1 (6 bases). Germline CDR1 and CDR2: SQVTM and ANQGSEA. The CDR3 runs to 12 residues. V dropped 7 bases and J dropped 4 bases, with 13 bases sitting between them. The chain's CDR3 is CSADDRFTEAFF. In DNA, the CDR3 is TGCAGCGCCGACGACAGGTTCACTGAAGCTTTCTTT.

In DNA, the CDR3 is TGTGCCTGGAGGCGCGGGGACAGATACAATGAGCAGTTCTTC. Protein sequence: CAWRRGDRYNEQFF. V and J are TRBV30 and TRBJ2-1; possibly TRBD1 for D (7 bases). Germline-derived CDR1 and CDR2 are GTSNPN and SVGIG (reference sequence). CDR3 length equals 14 residues. V lost 3 bases, J lost 4 bases, and 13 bases lay in between.

In its sample, this clone was seen a few times. The chain recombines TRBV2 with TRBJ1-4; D is possibly TRBD1 (6 bases). The V end lost 6 bases, the J end lost 7 bases, and 12 bases lay between the germline ends. Germline values: CDR1 SNHLY, CDR2 FYNNEI. This CDR3 is 13 amino acids long. The CDR3 region is CASRGTSGEKLFF. Written as DNA, the CDR3 is TGTGCCAGCAGAGGGACAAGCGGTGAAAAACTGTTTTTT.

The rearrangement uses TRBV7-2 and TRBJ1-1; 8 bases align to TRBD1. The germline V gene has CDR1 SGHTA and CDR2 FQGNSA. The ends lost 5 bases at V and 6 bases at J; junction bases unmatched: 2. The CDR3 is 12 amino acids. CDR3 loop: CASSAGGSEAFF. In nucleotides, the CDR3 is TGTGCCAGCAGCGCAGGGGGCTCTGAAGCTTTCTTT.

This clone showed up just a few times. This chain uses TRBV20-1 with TRBJ2-7; D possibly corresponds to TRBD1 (6 bases). With 3 bases removed from V and 3 bases from J, the gap between germline ends came to 15 bases. In germline, CDR1 is DFQATT, CDR2 SNEGSKA (reference sequence). The CDR3 has 14 amino acids. CDR3: CSASDPGTNYEQYF. CDR3 in DNA: TGCAGTGCTAGTGATCCCGGGACAAACTACGAGCAGTACTTC.

V usage is TRBV18 and J usage is TRBJ2-6; D is undetermined. The length of the CDR3 is 14 residues. Between the trimmed V and J ends, which lost 4 bases and 0 bases, there was a span of 4 bases. Germline lookup yields CDR1 KGHSH and CDR2 LQKENI. The CDR3 region is CASSLNSGANVLTF. In DNA form, the CDR3 reads TGTGCCAGCTCACTTAACTCTGGGGCCAACGTCCTGACTTTC.

The J gene is TRBJ1-1, the V gene TRBV6-6, with a possible D match to TRBD1 (5 bases). This CDR3 is built from 12 residues. The V gene's germline CDR1 is MNHNY and CDR2 SVGAGI (reference sequence). The V gene lost 4 bases and the J gene lost 7 bases, with 10 bases spanning the gap. CDR3 loop: CASSSRTHEAFF. The CDR3 nucleotides are TGTGCCAGCAGTTCAAGGACACATGAAGCTTTCTTT.

This chain joins TRBV7-8 and TRBJ2-3; D remains ambiguous. This CDR3 has 14 residues. Trimming left V 5 bases short and J 0 bases short, with 9 bases between. Looked up from germline, CDR1 is SGHVS and CDR2 is FQNEAQ. This CDR3 reads CASSRLSSTDTQYF. The CDR3, as DNA: TGTGCCAGCAGCCGACTTTCTAGCACAGATACGCAGTATTTT.

The rearrangement links TRBV6-6 to TRBJ1-6, with 8 bases lining up with TRBD1. The CDR3 covers 14 residues. The germline CDR1 and CDR2 sequences are MNHNY and SVGAGI (reference sequence). With 5 bases clipped from V and 11 bases from J, the junction kept 8 bases outside the gene matches. The CDR3 is CASSQSQGATPLHF. In DNA, the CDR3 is TGTGCCAGCAGTCAAAGTCAGGGGGCCACACCCCTCCACTTT.

V gene TRBV19 combines with J gene TRBJ2-1, with TRBD1 matching over 7 bases. CDR3 size: 16 residues. The V segment lost 3 bases and the J segment 9 bases; nucleotides outside the gene matches: 14. The V gene's germline CDR1 is LNHDA and CDR2 SQIVND (reference sequence). CDR3 DNA: TGTGCCAGTAGTATCCGGGGACAGACCCTTGTGAGTGAGCAGTTCTTC. Translation: CASSIRGQTLVSEQFF. The full variable domain, completed using reference TRBV19 and TRBJ2-1, is DGGITQSPKYLFRKEGQNVTLSCEQNLNHDAMYWYRQDPGQGLRLIYYSQIVNDFQKGDIAEGYSVSREKKESFPLTVTSAQKNPTAFYLCASSIRGQTLVSEQFFGPGTRLTVL.

A word on this clone: Relative to the germline gene, one junction end is altered; a read error may explain this. The chain is built from TRBV12-3 or TRBV12-4 and TRBJ1-2; D might be TRBD1 (5 bases). The CDR3 spans 13 residues. This CDR3 reads CASSLAFDTGGRF. CDR3 DNA sequence: TGTGCCAGCAGTTTAGCTTTTGATACCGGGGGACGCTTC.

V usage is TRBV9 and J usage is TRBJ2-3; perhaps TRBD2 as D (6 bases). Germline V gene lookup returns CDR1 SGDLS and CDR2 YYNGEE. The CDR3 is 15 residues long. Trimming stripped 0 bases from V and 0 bases from J, with 8 bases between. The CDR3 sequence is CASSVVAASTDTQYF. CDR3 DNA sequence: TGTGCCAGCAGCGTAGTAGCGGCTAGCACAGATACGCAGTATTTT.

The chain carries TRBV5-1 and TRBJ2-7, with TRBD2 matching over 9 bases. Looked up from germline, CDR1 is SGHRS and CDR2 is YFSETQ. Trimming took 0 bases from V and 7 from J; bases not matched to a gene: 8. The CDR3 is made up of 15 amino acids. Here the CDR3 reads CASSLAIAGAQEQYF. The CDR3 bases are TGCGCCAGCAGCTTGGCTATAGCGGGAGCACAAGAGCAGTACTTC.

CDR3 sequence (DNA): TGCGCCAGCAGTGCAGCCCAGGGGACTGAGCAGTTCTTC. As protein: CASSAAQGTEQFF. The chain links TRBV5-1 to TRBJ2-1; a weak D match, TRBD1 (6 bases). Trimming removed 5 bases from V and 9 bases from J, with 15 bases in between. The CDR3 loop spans 13 amino acids. CDR1 is SGHRS, CDR2 YFSETQ, per germline.